The present T cell receptor beta chain was sequenced within a study of monozygotic twins with inflammatory bowel disease. The UMIs carried a 6-nucleotide sample barcode, and they were added by template switching. TCRalpha and TCRbeta cDNA underwent two nested PCRs of around 15 and 9 cycles. TCRdb reanalyzed the 5' RACE reads and collapses them to one entry per CDR3 protein, without DNA. The sample spans some 450,000 distinct CDR3 sequences; the ten largest clones claim about 2.6%. General study findings and limits: Varied immunosuppressive treatments among patients may have increased repertoire variability. Healthy twins shared more clonotypes with others than IBD patients, most markedly active ones.

Details on this clonotype: The antigen is undetermined.

Germline CDR1 reads DFQATT; CDR2 reads SNEGSKA (reference sequence). CDR3 length equals 19 residues. Sequencing was performed on blood. V usage is TRBV20-1 and J usage is TRBJ2-4; checking the TCRdb D call of TRBD2 is not possible without DNA. The clonotype comes from a human donor with ulcerative colitis or Crohn's disease, or a healthy co-twin of an affected twin (not recorded which). CDR3 loop: CSAWIPLAGGGLAKNMQYF.